Here is one T cell receptor (beta chain) with its context. Authors' methods: Amplification with reference gene primers provided the estimates of nucleated cell counts. The table came from immunoSEQ multiplex PCR; TCRdb's copy has only in-frame clones and leaves some out. The DNA gave D and trimming, while V, J and clone size come from that table. The profile shows some 80,000 clones, roughly 90% of them singletons. Seattle patients were enrolled while actively infected and followed longitudinally. These data come from a study of blood T cell repertoires in COVID-19. Per germline, CDR1 SGDLS and CDR2 YYNGEE. The CDR3 totals 14 residues. Trimming shortened V by 0 bases and J by 0 bases, and 5 bases separated the two germline ends.

Sequencing input: peripheral blood. The receptor was derived from a man aged 45 to 65 with COVID-19, enrolled during active disease. This chain connects TRBV9 to TRBJ2-3; no clear D. The CDR3 coding sequence is TGTGCCAGCAGCGTAGAATCAAGCACAGATACGCAGTATTTT. Protein sequence: CASSVESSTDTQYF.